What follows are 6 T cell receptor beta chains derived from one specimen sequenced in a study of T cells after somatic rescue of genetic block. Repertoires were generated with immunoSEQ multiplex PCR, while TCRdb's copy carries only in-frame clones and drops some. The sample includes under 150,000 clones, under 95% of them seen just once. The sequencing sample was made of peripheral blood mononuclear cells (PBMCs). Receptors were obtained from a young woman.

The chain joins TRBV9 to TRBJ2-7; 7 bases align to TRBD1. Germline loops: CDR1 SGDLS, CDR2 YYNGEE. This CDR3 comprises 19 residues. The V gene end was trimmed by 2 bases and the J gene end by 7 bases; junction bases not matched to a gene: 24. As DNA, the CDR3 is TGTGCCAGCAGCGTCCTTGGCTTACCAACAGGGGACAGTAGTGGGGAGCAGTACTTC. This sequence encodes CASSVLGLPTGDSSGEQYF.

The gene calls are TRBV6-5 and TRBJ2-3, with 11 bases lining up with TRBD2. Germline CDR1 is MNHEY and CDR2 is SVGAGI. Trimming removed 6 bases from V and 8 bases from J; junction bases left unmatched: 7. The CDR3 length is 14 residues. The CDR3 sequence is CASSPSGGSGTQYF. The CDR3 DNA follows: TGTGCCAGCAGCCCTAGCGGGGGGAGCGGTACGCAGTATTTT.

The genes are TRBV29-1 and TRBJ1-1; 7 bases are shared with TRBD1. The CDR3 spans 13 residues. V lost 7 bases and J lost 10; bases outside the gene matches: 15. Per the germline V gene, CDR1 is SQVTM and CDR2 is ANQGSEA. The CDR3 DNA is TGCAGCGCGTCACAGGGGTTATACAGCCGAGCTTTCTTT. Amino acids: CSASQGLYSRAFF.

V gene TRBV30 combines with J gene TRBJ1-2; weak D call: TRBD1 (6 bases). Trimming shortened V by 2 bases and J by 0 bases, and 22 bases separated the two germline ends. The length of the CDR3 is 18 residues. Germline CDR1 is GTSNPN and CDR2 is SVGIG (reference sequence). The CDR3 DNA follows: TGTGCCTGGAGTACCCCCCACAGGGTAGGATTGGCTAACTATGGCTACACCTTC. Translated, it gives CAWSTPHRVGLANYGYTF. The complete variable domain, with remaining parts taken from reference TRBV30 and TRBJ1-2, reads SQTIHQWPATLVQPVGSPLSLECTVEGTSNPNLYWYRQAAGRGLQLLFYSVGIGQISSEVPQNLSASRPQDRQFILSSKKLLLSDSGFYLCAWSTPHRVGLANYGYTFGSGTRLTVV.

The CDR3 sequence: CASSLLDTSRETQYF. Written as DNA, the CDR3 is TGCGCCAGCAGCTTACTCGACACTTCCAGGGAGACCCAGTACTTC. This chain joins TRBV5-1 and TRBJ2-5; D uncertain. V lost 2 bases and J 5 bases, leaving 16 bases between the germline ends. CDR1 is SGHRS, CDR2 YFSETQ, per germline. The CDR3 has 15 amino acids. Variable domain in full (rest from reference TRBV5-1 and TRBJ2-5): KAGVTQTPRYLIKTRGQQVTLSCSPISGHRSVSWYQQTPGQGLQFLFEYFSETQRNKGNFPGRFSGRQFSNSRSEMNVSTLELGDSALYLCASSLLDTSRETQYFGPGTRLLVL.

This rearrangement joins TRBV5-5 to TRBJ2-5; D could derive from TRBD1 or TRBD2 (5 bases each). The germline V and J ends were trimmed by 1 base and 1 base, with 8 bases remaining between them. Germline V gene sequence: CDR1 SGHKS, CDR2 YYEKEE (reference sequence). The CDR3 is 14 residues long. The CDR3 protein is CASSLIGGQETQYF. The CDR3 DNA sequence: TGTGCCAGCAGCTTGATTGGGGGCCAAGAGACCCAGTACTTC.